One and the same sample provided the 17 T cell receptor beta chains below, sequenced in a study of cytomegalovirus exposure and HLA in healthy donors (dated by TCRdb to the late 2010s). The library came from the immunoSEQ multiplex PCR assay. The multiplex PCR relied on a mix of 60 forward primers for TCR Vbeta segments and 13 reverse primers for TCR Jbeta segments. TCRdb took this table from immuneACCESS and kept in-frame rearrangements with V and J called. Such tables lack part of the clones; where checked against another copy, unresolved V genes explain under half of the gap, and the rest is unexplained. The sample records about 160,000 clones, around 69% of which are singletons. Jointly, the top ten make up 1.3% to 1.5% of the sample. Sequenced input: PBMCs. The origin of the receptors is a man in his 60s in good health and CMV-seronegative.

CDR3 amino acids: CASSLTGGFGTGELFF. The CDR3 DNA sequence: TGTGCCAGCAGCCTTACAGGGGGCTTTGGGACCGGGGAGCTGTTTTTT. The genes are TRBV7-2 and TRBJ2-2; 9 bases align to TRBD1. Trimming took 5 bases from V and 5 from J; bases not matched to a gene: 9. This CDR3 contains 16 residues. Germline V gene data show CDR1 as SGHTA and CDR2 as FQGNSA.

The rearrangement uses TRBV7-6 and TRBJ2-6; 8 bases match TRBD1. The V and J ends lost 8 bases and 1 base, in that order; junction bases with no gene match: 10. CDR1 is SGHVS, CDR2 FNYEAQ, per germline. The CDR3 has 17 amino acids. The CDR3 here is CASGQGASVSGANVLTF. In DNA form, the CDR3 reads TGTGCCAGCGGTCAGGGGGCAAGTGTTTCTGGGGCCAACGTCCTGACTTTC.

In DNA, the CDR3 is TGTGCCAGCTCCCCTAGGGAGAGTGAGCAGTTCTTC. Translation: CASSPRESEQFF. The chain employs TRBV18 and TRBJ2-1, with D perhaps matching TRBD2 (5 bases). CDR3 length: 12 residues. Trimming left V 6 bases short and J 9 bases short, with 12 bases between. Germline V gene sequence: CDR1 KGHSH, CDR2 LQKENI.

The V call is TRBV7-3, the J call TRBJ2-3, with 10 bases identical to TRBD2. Germline V gene lookup returns CDR1 SGHTA and CDR2 FQGTGA. This CDR3 has 17 amino acids. V shed 2 bases, J shed 1 base, and the junction held 6 bases outside the gene matches. CDR3 protein: CASSLSPGTSGTDTQYF. CDR3 nucleotide sequence: TGTGCCAGCAGCTTATCACCCGGGACTAGCGGCACAGATACGCAGTATTTT.

This chain uses TRBV9 with TRBJ1-3, with 7 nucleotides matching TRBD1. The CDR3 is made up of 16 amino acids. The V segment lost 3 bases and the J segment 1 base; nucleotides outside the gene matches: 7. Germline lookup yields CDR1 SGDLS and CDR2 YYNGEE. The DNA of the CDR3 is TGTGCCAGCAGCGCCAACACAGGGGCTTCTGGAAACACCATATATTTT. Protein: CASSANTGASGNTIYF.

This clone occurred once. The chain uses TRBV5-1 and TRBJ1-1; D ambiguous. CDR1 and CDR2 from the germline V gene are SGHRS and YFSETQ. V lost 2 bases to trimming and J lost 4 bases, with 12 bases between them. The CDR3 has 14 residues. CDR3 loop: CASSFSREGTEAFF. DNA for the CDR3: TGCGCCAGCAGCTTCAGCCGGGAGGGCACTGAAGCTTTCTTT.

The CDR3 is CASSLTSSYNEQFF. CDR3 in DNA: TGTGCCAGCAGCTTAACCAGCTCCTACAATGAGCAGTTCTTC. The chain recombines TRBV7-2 with TRBJ2-1; D not certain. V lost 2 bases and J 0 bases, leaving 5 bases between the germline ends. This CDR3 region has 14 residues. CDR1 SGHTA and CDR2 FQGNSA come from the germline V gene.

This clone has a handful of counts. This sequence joins TRBV7-9 and TRBJ1-2; perhaps TRBD1 as D (5 bases). Germline values: CDR1 SEHNR, CDR2 FQNEAQ (reference sequence). Trimming left V 7 bases short and J 4 bases short, with 13 bases between. This CDR3 has 13 residues. The CDR3 region is CASNEGGTYGYTF. CDR3 DNA sequence: TGTGCCAGCAATGAAGGAGGGACCTATGGCTACACCTTC.

J is TRBJ1-2 and V is TRBV10-3; 7 nucleotides line up with TRBD1. From germline, CDR1 is ENHRY and CDR2 SYGVKD. V lost 11 bases and J lost 4; bases outside the gene matches: 13. The CDR3 has 14 amino acids. The CDR3 nucleotides are TGTGCCGCCGGGAGTGGTCGGACAGGCTATGGCTACACCTTC. It yields the protein CAAGSGRTGYGYTF.

This clone was counted a single time. The chain is built from TRBV6-6 and TRBJ1-5; 7 positions agree with TRBD1. The CDR3 length is 14 residues. In germline, CDR1 is MNHNY, CDR2 SVGAGI (reference sequence). The junction had 8 bases not matched to a gene; V was cut back by 5 bases and J by 7 bases. CDR3 DNA sequence: TGTGCCAGCAGTCTCCTGACAGGGAAGCAGCCCCAGCATTTT. Translated, it gives CASSLLTGKQPQHF.

This chain links TRBV28 with TRBJ2-7, with D maybe TRBD2 (7 bases). This CDR3 is built from 15 residues. Trimming removed 7 bases from V and 2 bases from J, with 18 bases in between. Germline V gives CDR1 MDHEN, CDR2 SYDVKM. CDR3 DNA sequence: TGTGCCAGCACCCCAGGGGCGGGAGCCCCCTACGAGCAGTACTTC. Its protein is CASTPGAGAPYEQYF.

The rearrangement links TRBV6-5 to TRBJ1-1; D is unresolved. Germline CDR1 is MNHEY and CDR2 is SVGAGI. The V end was cut by 0 bases, the J end by 3 bases, with 11 bases between. This CDR3 comprises 15 residues. Here the CDR3 reads CASSYSWAPDTEAFF. The CDR3 DNA follows: TGTGCCAGCAGTTACTCGTGGGCGCCGGACACTGAAGCTTTCTTT.

V and J are TRBV7-2 and TRBJ2-5; unclear D gene. The germline V gene has CDR1 SGHTA and CDR2 FQGNSA. V lost 3 bases and J 0 bases, leaving 11 bases between the germline ends. The CDR3 runs to 15 residues. CDR3 in DNA: TGTGCCAGCAGCTTGGGTGGTGCGGACCAAGAGACCCAGTACTTC. It is translated as CASSLGGADQETQYF.

This rearrangement joins TRBV11-3 to TRBJ2-2; maybe TRBD2 (6 bases). From germline, CDR1 is SGHNT and CDR2 YENEEA. With 3 bases removed from V and 2 bases from J, the gap between germline ends came to 10 bases. This CDR3 is built from 15 residues. The CDR3 loop reads CASSFSGTNTGELFF. CDR3 nucleotides: TGTGCCAGCAGCTTTAGCGGTACTAACACCGGGGAGCTGTTTTTT.

The chain joins TRBV4-3 to TRBJ2-3; D is uncertain. Germline V gene data show CDR1 as LGHNA and CDR2 as YSLEER. The V and J ends lost 4 bases and 6 bases respectively, with 14 bases between them. The length of the CDR3 is 14 residues. The CDR3 DNA reads TGCGCCAGCAGCCTTTATCGAGGCGCCGATACGCAGTATTTT. Its protein is CASSLYRGADTQYF.

The chain uses TRBV11-2 and TRBJ1-6, with D maybe TRBD1 (5 bases). The V and J ends lost 1 base and 8 bases respectively, with 15 bases between them. There are 16 residues in the CDR3. Germline CDR1 reads SGHAT; CDR2 reads FQNNGV. The CDR3: CASSLVSQGLDSPLHF. The CDR3 region has the DNA TGTGCCAGCAGCTTAGTTAGTCAGGGTTTAGATTCACCCCTCCACTTT.

This chain connects TRBV7-7 to TRBJ1-4; D is possibly TRBD1 (6 bases). The CDR3 is made up of 15 amino acids. V was pared by 0 bases and J by 7 bases, with 12 bases between. Germline V gene lookup returns CDR1 SSHAT and CDR2 FNYEAQ (reference sequence). The CDR3 loop reads CASSLAAGEGEKLFF. The CDR3 DNA is TGTGCCAGCAGCTTAGCGGCAGGGGAAGGTGAAAAACTGTTTTTT.